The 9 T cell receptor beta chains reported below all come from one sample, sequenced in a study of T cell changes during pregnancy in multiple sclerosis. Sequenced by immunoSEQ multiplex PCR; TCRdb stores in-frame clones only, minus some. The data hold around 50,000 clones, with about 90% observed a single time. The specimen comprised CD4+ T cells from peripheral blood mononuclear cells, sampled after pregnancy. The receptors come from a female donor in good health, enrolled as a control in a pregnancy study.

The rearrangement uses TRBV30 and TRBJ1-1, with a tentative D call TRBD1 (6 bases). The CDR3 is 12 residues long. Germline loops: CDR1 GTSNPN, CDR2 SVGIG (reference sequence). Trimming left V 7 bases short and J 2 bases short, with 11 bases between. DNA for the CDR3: TGTGCCTATAACAGGGAAAACACTGAAGCTTTCTTT. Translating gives CAYNRENTEAFF.

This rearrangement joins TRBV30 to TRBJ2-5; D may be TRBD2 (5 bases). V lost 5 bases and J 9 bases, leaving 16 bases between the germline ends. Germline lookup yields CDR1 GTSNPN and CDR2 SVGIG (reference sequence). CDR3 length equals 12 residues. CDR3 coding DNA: TGTGCCTGGGAGAGACTACCCCGGGCCCAGTACTTC. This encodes CAWERLPRAQYF. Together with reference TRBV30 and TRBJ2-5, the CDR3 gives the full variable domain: SQTIHQWPATLVQPVGSPLSLECTVEGTSNPNLYWYRQAAGRGLQLLFYSVGIGQISSEVPQNLSASRPQDRQFILSSKKLLLSDSGFYLCAWERLPRAQYFGPGTRLLVL.

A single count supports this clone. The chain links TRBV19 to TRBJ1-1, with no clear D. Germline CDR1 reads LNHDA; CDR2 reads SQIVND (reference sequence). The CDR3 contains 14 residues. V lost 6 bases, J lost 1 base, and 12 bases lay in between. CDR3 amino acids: CASRGWGGNTEAFF. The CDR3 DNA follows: TGTGCCAGTAGGGGATGGGGAGGGAACACTGAAGCTTTCTTT.

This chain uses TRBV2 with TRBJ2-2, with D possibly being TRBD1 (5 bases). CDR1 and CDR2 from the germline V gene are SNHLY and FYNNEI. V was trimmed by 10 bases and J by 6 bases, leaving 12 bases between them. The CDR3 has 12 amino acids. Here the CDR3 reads CAISGQAGELFF. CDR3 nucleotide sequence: TGTGCCATCTCCGGACAAGCCGGGGAGCTGTTTTTT. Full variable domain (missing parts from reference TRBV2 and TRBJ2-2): EPEVTQTPSHQVTQMGQEVILRCVPISNHLYFYWYRQILGQKVEFLVSFYNNEISEKSEIFDDQFSVERPDGSNFTLKIRSTKLEDSAMYFCAISGQAGELFFGEGSRLTVL.

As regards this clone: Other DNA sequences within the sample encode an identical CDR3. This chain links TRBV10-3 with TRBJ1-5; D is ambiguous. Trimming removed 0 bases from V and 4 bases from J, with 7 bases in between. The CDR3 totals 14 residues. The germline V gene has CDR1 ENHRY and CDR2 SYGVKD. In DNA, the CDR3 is TGTGCCATCAGTGAGTCGGGAGGGAATCAGCCCCAGCATTTT. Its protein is CAISESGGNQPQHF.

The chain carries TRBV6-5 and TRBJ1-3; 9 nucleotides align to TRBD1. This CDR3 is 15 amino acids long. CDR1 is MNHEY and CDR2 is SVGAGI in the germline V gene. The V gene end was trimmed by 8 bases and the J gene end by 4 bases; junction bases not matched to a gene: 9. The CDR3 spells CASSPRDRVGNTIYF. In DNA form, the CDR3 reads TGTGCCAGCTCTCCGCGGGACAGGGTCGGAAACACCATATATTTT.

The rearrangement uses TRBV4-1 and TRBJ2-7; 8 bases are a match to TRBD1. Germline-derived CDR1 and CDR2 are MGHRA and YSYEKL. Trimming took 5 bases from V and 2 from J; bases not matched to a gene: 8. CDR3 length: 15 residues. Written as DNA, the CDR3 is TGCGCCAGCAGCTGGAAACAGGGGGACCCCTACGAGCAGTACTTC. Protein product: CASSWKQGDPYEQYF.

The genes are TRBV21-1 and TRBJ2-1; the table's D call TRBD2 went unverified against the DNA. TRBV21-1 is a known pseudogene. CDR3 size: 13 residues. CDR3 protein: CASSPRRGGFQFF. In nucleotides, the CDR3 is TGTGCCAGCAGCCCCCGGCGGGGGGGATTCCAGTTCTTC.

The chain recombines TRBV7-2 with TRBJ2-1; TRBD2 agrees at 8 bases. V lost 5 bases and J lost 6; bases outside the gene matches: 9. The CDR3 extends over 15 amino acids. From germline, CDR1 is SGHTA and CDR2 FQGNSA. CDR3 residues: CASSLPGLVFNEQFF. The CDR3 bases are TGTGCCAGCAGCCTGCCGGGACTAGTCTTCAATGAGCAGTTCTTC. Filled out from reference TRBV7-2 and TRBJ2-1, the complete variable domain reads GAGVSQSPSNKVTEKGKDVELRCDPISGHTALYWYRQSLGQGLEFLIYFQGNSAPDKSGLPSDRFSAERTGGSVSTLTIQRTQQEDSAVYLCASSLPGLVFNEQFFGPGTRLTVL.